The present entry profiles one T cell receptor beta chain with its context. The antigen is unknown. The sample belongs to a study of cytomegalovirus exposure and HLA in healthy donors. PCR was performed using 60 Vbeta and 13 Jbeta primers. The method was immunoSEQ multiplex PCR; TCRdb's version includes in-frame clones alone and lacks a portion of them. The table lists 100,000 to 150,000 clones, 60% to 80% of them singletons, with over 1.2% in the top ten. Study-wide findings and caveats: Despite most TCR sequences being rare, some public TCRs occurred in many donors. Trimming of TCR beta V- and J-genes showed a link, identified in a later analysis, to a missense DCLRE1C variant.

CDR3 length: 14 residues. Germline values: CDR1 SGHTA, CDR2 FQGNSA. Trimming took 5 bases from V and 2 from J, leaving 10 bases between them. Sequencing used PBMCs. The chain combines TRBV7-2 with TRBJ2-1; D gene ambiguous. The clonotype was recovered from a female donor in good health and CMV-seronegative. CDR3 sequence reads: CASSPRSAYNEQFF. The CDR3 coding sequence is TGTGCCAGCAGCCCCCGGAGTGCCTACAATGAGCAGTTCTTC.